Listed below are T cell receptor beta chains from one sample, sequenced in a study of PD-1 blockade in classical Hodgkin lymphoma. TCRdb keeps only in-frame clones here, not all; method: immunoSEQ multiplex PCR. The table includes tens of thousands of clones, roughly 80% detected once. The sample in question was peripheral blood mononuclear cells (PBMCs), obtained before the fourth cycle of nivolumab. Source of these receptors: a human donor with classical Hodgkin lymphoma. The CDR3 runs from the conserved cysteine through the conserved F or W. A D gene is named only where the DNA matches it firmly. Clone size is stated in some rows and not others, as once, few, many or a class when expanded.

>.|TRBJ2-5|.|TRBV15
TGTGCCACCAGCAGAGATGTCTCTAGTGGAGAGACCCAGTACTTC
CATSRDVSSGETQYF
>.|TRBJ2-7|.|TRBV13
TGTGCCAGCAGCCCAAAGGGGGGCTACGAGCAGTACTTC
CASSPKGGYEQYF
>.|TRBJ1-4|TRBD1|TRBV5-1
TGCGCCAGCAGCTTGGGAGGACAGGGAAGGGAAAAACTGTTTTTT
CASSLGGQGREKLFF
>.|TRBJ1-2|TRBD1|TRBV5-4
TGTGCCAGCAGCCAACAGGGGGTAAGCGGCTACACCTTC
CASSQQGVSGYTF
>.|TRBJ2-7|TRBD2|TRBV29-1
TGCAGCGTTGAAATGGGGGGGGTAGCCTACGAGCAGTACTTC
CSVEMGGVAYEQYF
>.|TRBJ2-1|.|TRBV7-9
TGTGCCAGCAGCTTAGATAGCCCACAGTTCTTC
CASSLDSPQFF
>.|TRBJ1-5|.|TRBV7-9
TGTGCCAGCAGTCGAGATCCGAATCAGCCCCAGCATTTT
CASSRDPNQPQHF
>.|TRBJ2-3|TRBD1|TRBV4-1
TGCGCCAGCAGCCAAGAACAGGCGGGACAGGGATTCACAGATACGCAGTATTTT
CASSQEQAGQGFTDTQYF
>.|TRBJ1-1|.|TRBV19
TGTGCCAGTAGTACCTCGGGCGATACTGAAGCTTTCTTT
CASSTSGDTEAFF
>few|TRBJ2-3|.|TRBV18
TGTGCCAGCTCATGGGGGCGACAGGCGTCTGCAGATACGCAGTATTTT
CASSWGRQASADTQYF
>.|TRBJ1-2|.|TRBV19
TGTGCCAGTAGTATCCTGGGGGGCGGCGGCTATGGCTACACCTTC
CASSILGGGGYGYTF
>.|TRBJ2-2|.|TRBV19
TGTGCCAGTAGTATGAGGCAGGGAAGAACCGGGGAGCTGTTTTTT
CASSMRQGRTGELFF
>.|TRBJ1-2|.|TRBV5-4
TGTGCCAGCAGCTTATCCCGGGGGAACTATGGCTACACCTTC
CASSLSRGNYGYTF
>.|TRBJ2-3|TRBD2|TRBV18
TGTGCCAGCTCGCCCCTAGCGGGGAGCACAGATACGCAGTATTTT
CASSPLAGSTDTQYF
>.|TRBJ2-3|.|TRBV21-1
TGTGCCAGCAGCAAAGCGGGGAGACTAGCGGGCACAGATACGCAGTATTTT
CASSKAGRLAGTDTQYF